This TCR beta chain was documented in a study of OX40 agonist ivuxolimab in advanced cancers. Study-wide context: Patients undergoing dose escalation presented with hepatocellular carcinoma, melanoma, renal cell or head and neck cancer.

Notes on the study in general: Not determined was the antigen specificity of the expanded peripheral T cells.

Germline loops: CDR1 SGHRS, CDR2 YFSETQ. The germline V and J ends were trimmed by 7 bases and 4 bases, with 21 bases remaining between them. The CDR3 has 15 amino acids. Sequenced by immunoSEQ multiplex PCR; TCRdb stores in-frame clones only, minus some. The sample lists around 75,000 clones, around nine tenths occurring once. Anyone with autoimmune disease history or systemic immunosuppression was excluded. The sampling schedule covered blood at baseline, cycle 4 day 1, and cycle 7 day 1. Details on this clone: Its antigen remains unknown.

The source material was CD4+ or CD8+ T cells sorted from blood, sampled in a trial of the OX40 agonist ivuxolimab. The J gene is TRBJ2-7, the V gene TRBV5-1, with D tentatively TRBD2 (5 bases). This TCR derives from an adult with an advanced solid tumor such as melanoma, head and neck, liver or kidney cancer. The CDR3 DNA sequence: TGCGCCAGCGCCTCCTTGGCCGAGGGCTTGTACGAGCAGTACTTC. It specifies CASASLAEGLYEQYF.